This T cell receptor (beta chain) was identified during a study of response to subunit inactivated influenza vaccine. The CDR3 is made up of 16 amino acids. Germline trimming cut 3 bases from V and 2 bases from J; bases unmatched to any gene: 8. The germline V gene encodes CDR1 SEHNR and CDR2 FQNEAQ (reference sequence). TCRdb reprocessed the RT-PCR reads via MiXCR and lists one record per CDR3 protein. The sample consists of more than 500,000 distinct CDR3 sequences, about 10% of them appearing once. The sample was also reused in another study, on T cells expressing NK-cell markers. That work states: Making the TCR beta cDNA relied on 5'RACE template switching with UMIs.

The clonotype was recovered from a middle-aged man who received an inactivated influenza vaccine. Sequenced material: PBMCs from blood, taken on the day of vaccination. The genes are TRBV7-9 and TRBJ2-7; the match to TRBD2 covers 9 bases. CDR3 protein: CASSFYSGGLTYEQYF. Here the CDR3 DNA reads TGTGCCAGCAGCTTCTATAGCGGGGGACTAACCTACGAGCAGTACTTC. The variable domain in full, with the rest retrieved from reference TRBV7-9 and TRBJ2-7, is DTGVSQNPRHKITKRGQNVTFRCDPISEHNRLYWYRQTLGQGPEFLTYFQNEAQLEKSRLLSDRFSAERPKGSFSTLEIQRTEQGDSAMYLCASSFYSGGLTYEQYFGPGTRLTVT.